What follows is one TCR beta chain and its context. The sample belongs to a study of beta chain features in type 1 diabetes. The sequenced template was cDNA made from the entire isolated RNA. Sequencing was performed with immunoSEQ multiplex PCR; in TCRdb, only in-frame clones are kept and a portion is missing. The sample has hundreds of thousands of clones, about 29% seen once. The CDR3 runs to 18 residues. CDR1 and CDR2 from the germline V gene are LNHNV and YYDKDF (reference sequence). The V and J ends lost 3 bases and 1 base, in that order; junction bases with no gene match: 13. The V and J genes are TRBV15 and TRBJ1-2, with 8 bases that match TRBD1. The clonotype was recovered from a man between 18 and 35 years old in good health. Sequencing used naive CD4+ T cells from blood. CDR3 in amino acids: CATSRDRAATPINYGYTF. The CDR3 region has the DNA TGTGCCACCAGCAGGGACAGGGCGGCGACCCCTATTAACTATGGCTACACCTTC.